This is a list of T cell receptor beta chains from one sample in a study of blood T cell repertoires in COVID-19. Assay used: immunoSEQ multiplex PCR; TCRdb lists only in-frame clones, some missing. In the table there are about 97,000 clones, approximately 87% of which are singletons. The specimen sequenced was peripheral blood. These receptors all stem from a human donor in a cohort sampled during active COVID-19. Each CDR3 is given with its conserved first and last residue. A D gene is named only where the DNA matches it firmly. Size tells how often a clone was seen (once, few, many) or the class of an expanded clone, and some rows leave it out.

NA	TRBV2	13	TRBJ1-2	NA	TGTGCCAGCAGTGAAAAACAGAGCAATGGCTACACCTTC	CASSEKQSNGYTF
TRBD2	TRBV7-2	16	TRBJ2-1	NA	TGTGCCAGCAGATCCCCAGCGGGAGGGAGGGTCAATGAACAGTTCTTC	CASRSPAGGRVNEQFF
TRBD2	TRBV5-1	20	TRBJ2-3	once	TGCGCCAGCCGAGCTTGGGATACAGGGGCAGCGGGAGGGCGTGGAGATACGCAGTATTTT	CASRAWDTGAAGGRGDTQYF
NA	TRBV3-1/TRBV3-2	14	TRBJ1-2	NA	TGTGCCAGCAGCCACGACAGGACGAACTATGGCTACACCTTC	CASSHDRTNYGYTF
TRBD1	TRBV7-9	15	TRBJ1-1	NA	TGTGCCAGCAGCTTAGGAGGACAGGGGAACACTGAAGCTTTCTTT	CASSLGGQGNTEAFF
NA	TRBV5-6	14	TRBJ1-5	NA	TGTGCCAGCAGCTTCGGTCGGACAAATCAGCCCCAGCATTTT	CASSFGRTNQPQHF
NA	TRBV7-3	15	TRBJ2-1	NA	TGTGCCAGCAGCTTAGGGGCTAGCGCCTACAATGAGCAGTTCTTC	CASSLGASAYNEQFF
NA	TRBV9	14	TRBJ2-3	NA	TGTGCCAGCAGCTTACGACAACGCACAGATACGCAGTATTTT	CASSLRQRTDTQYF
NA	TRBV27	15	TRBJ2-5	once	TGTGCCAGCAGTTCCGAATACGCTAGGGGGGGGACCCAGTACTTC	CASSSEYARGGTQYF
NA	TRBV5-6	14	TRBJ2-3	NA	TGTGCCAGCAGCTTGTATCCCGGGGGTCGTACGCAGTATTTT	CASSLYPGGRTQYF
NA	TRBV14	20	TRBJ1-6	NA	TGTGCCAGCAGCCATCGGGCAGGGGAAATCTTTCGGGGCGTTAATTCACCCCTCCACTTT	CASSHRAGEIFRGVNSPLHF
TRBD1	TRBV10-1	15	TRBJ2-3	NA	TGCGCCAGCAGTGAGGGACAGGGGATCGCAGATACGCAGTATTTT	CASSEGQGIADTQYF
NA	TRBV3-1/TRBV3-2	15	TRBJ1-2	NA	TGTGCCAGCAGCCAAGGCGGGCAGGGGTCGGTTGGCTACACCTTC	CASSQGGQGSVGYTF
NA	TRBV15	13	TRBJ1-1	NA	TGTGCCACCAGCCCAACCACGGGGACACCGACTTTCTTT	CATSPTTGTPTFF
TRBD1	TRBV7-2	14	TRBJ1-2	NA	TGTGCCAGCAGCTTTAACAGGGGCGACTATGGCTACACCTTC	CASSFNRGDYGYTF
TRBD1	TRBV30	16	TRBJ1-2	NA	TGTGCCTGGAGTGTATTGGGACAGACGTTTAACTATGGCTACACCTTC	CAWSVLGQTFNYGYTF
NA	TRBV5-6	14	TRBJ1-2	NA	TGTGCCAGCAGCCCGGGACTATCTAACTATGGCTACACCTTC	CASSPGLSNYGYTF
NA	TRBV3-1/TRBV3-2	13	TRBJ1-1	NA	TGTGCCAGCAGCCCCTTCAGGGGTACTGAAGCTTTCTTT	CASSPFRGTEAFF
NA	TRBV5-4	15	TRBJ1-2	NA	TGTGCCAGCAGCCCGGCTTCGGGGGAGGACTATGGCTACACCTTC	CASSPASGEDYGYTF
NA	TRBV6-5	12	TRBJ2-5	NA	TGTGCCAGCAGGGACAGAATAGAGACCCAGTACTTC	CASRDRIETQYF
NA	TRBV10-3	13	TRBJ2-3	NA	TGTGCCAGCTACTCTGGAGCCACAGATACGCAGTATTTT	CASYSGATDTQYF
NA	TRBV14	15	TRBJ2-7	NA	TGTGCCAGCAGCCAATACTCTAGCGCCCGTGGAGAGCAGTACTTC	CASSQYSSARGEQYF
NA	TRBV19	15	TRBJ1-4	NA	TGTGCCAGTAGTATACCAGGCTCAACTAATGAAAAACTGTTTTTT	CASSIPGSTNEKLFF
TRBD1	TRBV5-1	15	TRBJ1-2	once	TGCGCCAGCAGCTTAGGACAGGAGCCTAACTATGGCTACACCTTC	CASSLGQEPNYGYTF
NA	TRBV7-2	13	TRBJ2-1	NA	TGTGCCAGCAGCCTAGGGAGTGGCAATGAGCAGTTCTTC	CASSLGSGNEQFF
TRBD2	TRBV5-4	15	TRBJ2-1	NA	TGTGCCAGCAGGCCCGGGACTAGCGGAAACAATGAGCAGTTCTTC	CASRPGTSGNNEQFF
NA	TRBV7-8	17	TRBJ1-1	once	TGTGCCAGCAGCTTTCCGGGACTCAATTCGGGGAACACTGAAGCTTTCTTT	CASSFPGLNSGNTEAFF
NA	TRBV15	14	TRBJ1-4	once	TGTGCCACCGTCCTAGGACAGCCTAATGAAAAACTGTTTTTT	CATVLGQPNEKLFF
TRBD1	TRBV2	18	TRBJ2-1	NA	TGTGCCAGCAGTGTTTTTGGACAGGGGGCCATAATCTACAATGAGCAGTTCTTC	CASSVFGQGAIIYNEQFF
NA	TRBV5-1	11	TRBJ2-3	NA	TGCGCCAGCAGACGAGCGGATACGCAGTATTTT	CASRRADTQYF
NA	TRBV19	14	TRBJ2-1	NA	TGTGCCAGTAGTATTGGCCTAGCCTACAATGAGCAGTTCTTC	CASSIGLAYNEQFF
NA	TRBV11-3	11	TRBJ2-1	NA	TGTGCCAGCAGCTTCGGTAATGAGCAGTTCTTC	CASSFGNEQFF
NA	TRBV12-3/TRBV12-4	12	TRBJ2-5	NA	TGTGCCAGCAGAAGGGGTAGGGAGACCCAGTACTTC	CASRRGRETQYF
TRBD2	TRBV30	12	TRBJ2-7	NA	TGTGCCGGCCTAGCGGGACCTAAGGAGCAGTACTTC	CAGLAGPKEQYF
NA	TRBV29-1	18	TRBJ2-7	NA	TGCAGCGTTGAGTCCCCCAGCCAGGACCTAGGGAGCTCCTACGAGCAGTACTTC	CSVESPSQDLGSSYEQYF
TRBD1	TRBV9	16	TRBJ1-3	NA	TGTGCCAGCAGCCCGGGGACAGGGCCCTCTGGAAACACCATATATTTT	CASSPGTGPSGNTIYF
TRBD1	TRBV2	14	TRBJ1-4	few	TGTGCCAGCAGTGTCGGACAGGGGGGAGAAAAACTGTTTTTT	CASSVGQGGEKLFF
TRBD1	TRBV5-1	15	TRBJ1-5	NA	TGCGCCAGCAGCATTGGGACAGGGGGGAATCAGCCCCAGCATTTT	CASSIGTGGNQPQHF
TRBD1	TRBV7-6	15	TRBJ2-3	NA	TGTGCCAGCAGCTTCCCCGGGACAGGTTCAGATACGCAGTATTTT	CASSFPGTGSDTQYF
TRBD1	TRBV7-9	15	TRBJ2-1	NA	TGTGCCAGCAGCGCTGGAGGACAGGGGTACAATGAGCAGTTCTTC	CASSAGGQGYNEQFF
NA	TRBV2	12	TRBJ2-1	NA	TGTGCCAGCAGCTTCAGGGTTAATGAGCAGTTCTTC	CASSFRVNEQFF